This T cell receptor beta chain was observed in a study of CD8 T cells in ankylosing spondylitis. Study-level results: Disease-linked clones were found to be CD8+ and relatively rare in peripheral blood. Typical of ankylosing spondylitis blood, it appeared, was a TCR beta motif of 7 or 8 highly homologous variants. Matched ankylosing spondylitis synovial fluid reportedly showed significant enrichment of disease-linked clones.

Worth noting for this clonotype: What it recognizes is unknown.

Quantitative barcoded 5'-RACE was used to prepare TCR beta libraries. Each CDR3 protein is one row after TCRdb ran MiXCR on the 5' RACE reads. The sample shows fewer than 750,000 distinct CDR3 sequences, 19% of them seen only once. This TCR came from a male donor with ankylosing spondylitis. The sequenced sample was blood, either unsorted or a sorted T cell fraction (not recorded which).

CDR3 DNA: TGTGCCAGCAGCTTAGCCGGGTATGGTTACAATGAGCAGTTCTTC. Translating it yields CASSLAGYGYNEQFF. The V call is TRBV7-2, the J call TRBJ2-1; D not resolved. The CDR3 extends over 15 amino acids. Germline V gene sequence: CDR1 SGHTA, CDR2 FQGNSA. Trimming cost V 0 bases and J 4 bases, with 10 bases left between them.